The source of this T cell receptor beta chain is a study of T cell repertoires in cytomegalovirus infection. TCRdb ran MiXCR on the reads and lists one entry per CDR3 protein. The table includes roughly 100,000 distinct CDR3 sequences, about 40% detected once. Trimming left V 7 bases short and J 4 bases short, with 13 bases between. The CDR3 is 13 amino acids. The germline V gene has CDR1 MGHDK and CDR2 SYGVNS. This clonotype was seen at least ten times. The antigen is unknown. This clonotype was obtained from a human donor in good health (CMV status not recorded). Some clones in this sample may be carry-over from other donors' samples. This chain connects TRBV25-1 to TRBJ1-1; D is ambiguous. The sample was CD8+ T cells from cultured PBMCs, taken from culture after CMV antigen stimulation. CDR3 sequence reads: CASTHGGITEAFF. The CDR3 nucleotides read TGTGCCAGCACCCATGGAGGGATCACTGAAGCTTTCTTT.